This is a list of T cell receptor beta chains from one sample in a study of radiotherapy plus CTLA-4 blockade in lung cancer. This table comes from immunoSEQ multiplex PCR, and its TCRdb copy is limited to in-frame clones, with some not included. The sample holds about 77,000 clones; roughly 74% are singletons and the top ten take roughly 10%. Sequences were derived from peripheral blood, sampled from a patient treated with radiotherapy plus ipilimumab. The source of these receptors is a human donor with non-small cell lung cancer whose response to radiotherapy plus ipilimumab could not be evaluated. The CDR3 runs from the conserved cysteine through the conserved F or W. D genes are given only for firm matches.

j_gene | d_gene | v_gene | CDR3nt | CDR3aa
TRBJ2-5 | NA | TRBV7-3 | TGTGCCAGCAGCGAAGACAGCTCCCAAGAGACCCAGTACTTC | CASSEDSSQETQYF
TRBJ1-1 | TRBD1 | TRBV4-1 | TGCGCCAGCAGCCTCGGACAGGGAATGAACACTGAAGCTTTCTTT | CASSLGQGMNTEAFF
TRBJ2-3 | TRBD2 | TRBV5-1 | TGCGCCAGCAGCTTGAGGAGCGGGACGACAGATACGCAGTATTTT | CASSLRSGTTDTQYF
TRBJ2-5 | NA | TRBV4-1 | TGCGCCAGCAGCCAAGAAGGCGGATCTAAAGAGACCCAGTACTTC | CASSQEGGSKETQYF
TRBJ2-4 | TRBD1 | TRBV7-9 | TGTGCCAGCAGCTTAGCCCCAGTTCAGGGGGCGAGAAGGGAAAACATTCAGTACTTC | CASSLAPVQGARRENIQYF
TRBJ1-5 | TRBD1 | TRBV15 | TGTGCCACCAGCAGAGCGTCGGGGACAGGGGTTGGCAATCAGCCCCAGCATTTT | CATSRASGTGVGNQPQHF
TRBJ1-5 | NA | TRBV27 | TGTGCCAGCATGCAGGGTGGGGGCAATCAGCCCCAGCATTTT | CASMQGGGNQPQHF
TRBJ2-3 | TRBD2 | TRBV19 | TGTGCCAGTAGTATCCCTAGCGGGGGGGACGGAGATACGCAGTATTTT | CASSIPSGGDGDTQYF
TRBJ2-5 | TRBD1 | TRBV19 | TGTGCCAGTAGTCCCCCAACAGGGGAACACCAAGAGACCCAGTACTTC | CASSPPTGEHQETQYF
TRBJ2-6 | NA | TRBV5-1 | TGCGCCAGCAGCCGGGACGGCGGGACAGCTGGGGCCAACGTCCTGACTTTC | CASSRDGGTAGANVLTF
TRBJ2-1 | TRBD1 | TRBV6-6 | TGTGCCAGCAGTTACCCGCAGGGGGCCAATGGGAATGAGCAGTTCTTC | CASSYPQGANGNEQFF
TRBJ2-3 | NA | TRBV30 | TGTGCCTGGAGGAGGTCCGGGACTCCTTGGGGGACAGATACGCAGTATTTT | CAWRRSGTPWGTDTQYF
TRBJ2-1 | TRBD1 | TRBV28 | TGTGCCAGCAGTTTATTCTTCCGGGTGACTAGAGTTCCGGGACAGGGCGCCCATGAGCAGTTCTTC | CASSLFFRVTRVPGQGAHEQFF